This T cell receptor (beta chain) was sequenced during a study of shared clonotypes between healthy human individuals. Repertoires were generated with immunoSEQ multiplex PCR, while TCRdb's copy carries only in-frame clones and drops some. The sample holds roughly 1 million clones, roughly 70% seen once. As to this clone: What it binds is unknown.

Findings and limits, study-wide: Large sequencing depth failed to make sorted-subset sequencing complete, rarefaction showed. The study found roughly 5% of naive CD4 clonotypes shared across several donors. An expected dependence of interdonor clonotype sharing on sequencing depth was noted.

The sample taken for sequencing was memory CD4+ T cells sorted from blood. As for subset: CD45RA-negative fraction. The source is a man aged 18 to 30 in good health.

CDR3 nucleotide sequence: TGTGCCAGCAGCTTATGGACAGGGCCCAATGAGCAGTTCTTC. Its translation is CASSLWTGPNEQFF. V and J are TRBV7-6 and TRBJ2-1; 8 nucleotides match TRBD1. CDR1 is SGHVS and CDR2 is FNYEAQ in the germline V gene. This CDR3 has 14 residues. V gave up 2 bases and J gave up 6 bases; unmatched junction bases: 3.